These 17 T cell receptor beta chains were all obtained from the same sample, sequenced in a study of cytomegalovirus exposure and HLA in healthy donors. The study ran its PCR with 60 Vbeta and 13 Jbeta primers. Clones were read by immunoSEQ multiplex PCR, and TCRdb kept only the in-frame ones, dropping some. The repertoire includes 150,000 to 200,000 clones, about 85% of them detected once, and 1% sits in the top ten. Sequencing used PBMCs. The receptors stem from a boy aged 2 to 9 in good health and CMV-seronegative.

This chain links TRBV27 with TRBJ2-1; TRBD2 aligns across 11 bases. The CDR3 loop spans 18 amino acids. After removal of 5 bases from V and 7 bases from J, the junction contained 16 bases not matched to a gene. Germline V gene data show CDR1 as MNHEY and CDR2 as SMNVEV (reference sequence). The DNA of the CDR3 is TGTGCCAGCAGTCTCTACCTTAAAACTAGCGGGAGTAGGAATGAGCAGTTCTTC. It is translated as CASSLYLKTSGSRNEQFF.

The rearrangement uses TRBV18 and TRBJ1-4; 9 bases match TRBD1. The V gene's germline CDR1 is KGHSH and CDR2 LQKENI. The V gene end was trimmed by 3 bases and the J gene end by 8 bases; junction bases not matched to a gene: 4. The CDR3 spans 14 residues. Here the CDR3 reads CASSPGQGGEKLFF. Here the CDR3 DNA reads TGTGCCAGCTCACCGGGACAGGGCGGCGAAAAACTGTTTTTT. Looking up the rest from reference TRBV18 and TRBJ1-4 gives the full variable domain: NAGVMQNPRHLVRRRGQEARLRCSPMKGHSHVYWYRQLPEEGLKFMVYLQKENIIDESGMPKERFSAEFPKEGPSILRIQQVVRGDSAAYFCASSPGQGGEKLFFGSGTQLSVL.

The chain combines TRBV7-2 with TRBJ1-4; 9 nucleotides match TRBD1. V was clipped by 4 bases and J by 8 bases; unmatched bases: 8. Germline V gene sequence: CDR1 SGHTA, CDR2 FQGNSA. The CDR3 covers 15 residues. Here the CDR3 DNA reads TGTGCCAGCAGCTCCGGACAGGGGCGCCGGGAAAAACTGTTTTTT. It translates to CASSSGQGRREKLFF.

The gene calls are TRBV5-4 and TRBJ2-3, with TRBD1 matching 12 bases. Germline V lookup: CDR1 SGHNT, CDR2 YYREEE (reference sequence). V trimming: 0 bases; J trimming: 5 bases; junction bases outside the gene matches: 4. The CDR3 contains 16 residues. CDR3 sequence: CASSLAGQGAGDTQYF. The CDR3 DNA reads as TGTGCCAGCAGCTTGGCGGGACAGGGGGCTGGAGATACGCAGTATTTT.

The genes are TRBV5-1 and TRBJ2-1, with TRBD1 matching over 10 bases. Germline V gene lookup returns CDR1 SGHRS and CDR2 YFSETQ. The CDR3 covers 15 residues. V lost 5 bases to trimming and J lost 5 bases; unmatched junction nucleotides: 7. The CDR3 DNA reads TGCGCCAGCAGGCTTGGACAGGGGGGACACAATGAGCAGTTCTTC. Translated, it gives CASRLGQGGHNEQFF.

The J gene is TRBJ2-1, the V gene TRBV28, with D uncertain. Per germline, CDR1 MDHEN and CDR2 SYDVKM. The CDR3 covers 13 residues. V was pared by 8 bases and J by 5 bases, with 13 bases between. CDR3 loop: CASQKLVHNEQFF. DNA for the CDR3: TGTGCCAGCCAAAAGCTAGTTCACAATGAGCAGTTCTTC.

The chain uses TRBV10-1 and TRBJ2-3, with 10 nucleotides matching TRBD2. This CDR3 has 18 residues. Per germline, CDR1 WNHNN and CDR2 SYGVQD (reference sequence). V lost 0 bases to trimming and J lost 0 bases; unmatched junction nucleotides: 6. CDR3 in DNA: TGCGCCAGCAGTGAGTCGACTAGCGGGTTTTCTAGCACAGATACGCAGTATTTT. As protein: CASSESTSGFSSTDTQYF.

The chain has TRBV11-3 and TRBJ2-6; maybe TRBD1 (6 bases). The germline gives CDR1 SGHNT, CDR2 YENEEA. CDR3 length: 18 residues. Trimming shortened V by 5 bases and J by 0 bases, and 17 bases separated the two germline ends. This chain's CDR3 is CASSRGQTISSGANVLTF. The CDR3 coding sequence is TGTGCCAGCAGCCGCGGACAGACTATTAGCTCTGGGGCCAACGTCCTGACTTTC.

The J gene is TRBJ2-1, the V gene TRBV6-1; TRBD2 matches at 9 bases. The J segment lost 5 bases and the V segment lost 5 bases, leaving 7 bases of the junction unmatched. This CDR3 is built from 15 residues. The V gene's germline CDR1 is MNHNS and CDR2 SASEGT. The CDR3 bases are TGTGCCAGCAGTCCCCGGACTAGCGTTGACAATGAGCAGTTCTTC. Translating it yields CASSPRTSVDNEQFF.

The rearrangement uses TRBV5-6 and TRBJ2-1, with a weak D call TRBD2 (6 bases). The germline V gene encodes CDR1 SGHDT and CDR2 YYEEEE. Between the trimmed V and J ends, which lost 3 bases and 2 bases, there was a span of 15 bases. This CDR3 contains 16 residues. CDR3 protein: CASSWGWGGTYNEQFF. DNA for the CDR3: TGTGCCAGCAGCTGGGGTTGGGGCGGGACCTACAATGAGCAGTTCTTC.

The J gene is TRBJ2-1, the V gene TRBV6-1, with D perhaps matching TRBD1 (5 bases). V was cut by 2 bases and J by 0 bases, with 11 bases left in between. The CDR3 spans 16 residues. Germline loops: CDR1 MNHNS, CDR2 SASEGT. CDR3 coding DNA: TGTGCCAGCAGTGAACAACCAGGGATCTCCTACAATGAGCAGTTCTTC. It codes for CASSEQPGISYNEQFF.

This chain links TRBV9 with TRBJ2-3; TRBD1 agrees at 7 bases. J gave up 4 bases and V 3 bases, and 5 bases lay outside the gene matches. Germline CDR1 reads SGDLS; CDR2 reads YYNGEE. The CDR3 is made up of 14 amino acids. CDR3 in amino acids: CASSDRGGPDTQYF. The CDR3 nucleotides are TGTGCCAGCAGCGACAGAGGGGGCCCAGATACGCAGTATTTT.

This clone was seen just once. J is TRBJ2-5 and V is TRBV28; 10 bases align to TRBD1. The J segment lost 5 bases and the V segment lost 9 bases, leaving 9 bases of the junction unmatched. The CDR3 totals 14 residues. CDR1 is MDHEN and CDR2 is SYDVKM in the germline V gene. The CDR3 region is CASKRDRGWETQYF. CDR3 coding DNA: TGTGCCAGTAAACGGGACAGGGGATGGGAGACCCAGTACTTC.

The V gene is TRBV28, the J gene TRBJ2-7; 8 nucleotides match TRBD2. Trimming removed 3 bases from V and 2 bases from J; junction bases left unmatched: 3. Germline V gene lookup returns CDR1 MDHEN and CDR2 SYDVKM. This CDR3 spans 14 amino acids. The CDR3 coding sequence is TGTGCCAGCAGTTTGGCCGGGAGGGCCTACGAGCAGTACTTC. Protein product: CASSLAGRAYEQYF.

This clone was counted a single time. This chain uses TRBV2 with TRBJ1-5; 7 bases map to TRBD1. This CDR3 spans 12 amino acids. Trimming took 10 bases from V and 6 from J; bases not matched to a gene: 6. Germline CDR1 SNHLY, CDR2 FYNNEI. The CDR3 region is CATQGIGQPQHF. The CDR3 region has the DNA TGTGCCACACAGGGGATTGGTCAGCCCCAGCATTTT.

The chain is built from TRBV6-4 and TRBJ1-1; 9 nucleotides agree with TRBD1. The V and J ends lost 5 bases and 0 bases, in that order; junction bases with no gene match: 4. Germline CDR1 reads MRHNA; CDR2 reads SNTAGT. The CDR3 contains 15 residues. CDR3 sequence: CASSRTGAMNTEAFF. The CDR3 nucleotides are TGTGCCAGCAGTCGGACAGGGGCGATGAACACTGAAGCTTTCTTT.

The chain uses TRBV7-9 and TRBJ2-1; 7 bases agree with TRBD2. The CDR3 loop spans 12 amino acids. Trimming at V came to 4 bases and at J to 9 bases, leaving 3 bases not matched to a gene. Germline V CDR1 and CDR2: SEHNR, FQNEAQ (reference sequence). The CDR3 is CASSWDYPEQFF. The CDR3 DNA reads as TGTGCCAGCAGCTGGGACTACCCTGAGCAGTTCTTC.